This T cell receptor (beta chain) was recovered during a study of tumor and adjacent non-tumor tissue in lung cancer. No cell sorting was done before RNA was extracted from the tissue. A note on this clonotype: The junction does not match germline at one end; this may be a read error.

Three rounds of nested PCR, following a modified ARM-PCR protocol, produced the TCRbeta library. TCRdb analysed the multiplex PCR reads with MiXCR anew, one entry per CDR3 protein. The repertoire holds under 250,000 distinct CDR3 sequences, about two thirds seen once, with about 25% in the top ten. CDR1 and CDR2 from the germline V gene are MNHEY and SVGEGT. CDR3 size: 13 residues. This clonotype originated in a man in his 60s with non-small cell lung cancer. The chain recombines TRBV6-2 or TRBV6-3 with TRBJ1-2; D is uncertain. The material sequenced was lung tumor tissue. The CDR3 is CANSYSRGGGYTF. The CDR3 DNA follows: TGTGCCAACAGTTACTCGAGAGGAGGGGGCTACACCTTC.